Described below is a single T cell receptor (beta chain) sequence and its context. Its cognate antigen is unknown. These data belong to a study of shared clonotypes between healthy human individuals. The run depth of the assay was deep. The data were produced by immunoSEQ multiplex PCR, yet TCRdb's version contains in-frame clones alone and is incomplete. The sample records about 2.1 million clones, approximately 92% being singletons. The CDR3 length is 16 residues. Looked up from germline, CDR1 is MDHEN and CDR2 is SYDVKM. Trimming took off 3 bases at V and 4 bases at J, with 19 bases between the two ends. The study's findings and limits: It was observed that roughly 5.4% of naive CD4 clonotypes were shared across a handful of donors.

Terminally differentiated effector memory CD45RA+ cells were excluded from the naive CD8 cells, which were CD45RO-negative and positively selected for CCR7. Study donors comprised healthy, HIV-negative adults devoid of recent acute infection or vaccination. The receptor was derived from a man younger than 35 in good health. Some clones in this sample may be carry-over from other donors' samples. The sample taken for sequencing was naive CD8+ T cells from PBMCs. This chain links TRBV28 with TRBJ2-7, with a tentative D call TRBD2 (5 bases). The CDR3 nucleotides read TGTGCCAGCAGTTTGACATCGGCCATTGGACTGTACGAGCAGTACTTC. This gives the protein CASSLTSAIGLYEQYF. Using reference TRBV28 and TRBJ2-7 for the parts outside the CDR3, the full variable domain is DVKVTQSSRYLVKRTGEKVFLECVQDMDHENMFWYRQDPGLGLRLIYFSYDVKMKEKGDIPEGYSVSREKKERFSLILESASTNQTSMYLCASSLTSAIGLYEQYFGPGTRLTVT.